A selection of T cell receptor beta chains follows, all from one sample in a study of blood T cell repertoires in COVID-19. Libraries were prepared by immunoSEQ multiplex PCR; TCRdb keeps only in-frame clonotypes and omits some of them. The data show some 200,000 clones, roughly 84% seen once. The sequencing input was PBMCs or T cells enriched from blood (not recorded which). The receptors shown here come from a young man in a cohort exposed to, infected with or recovered from COVID-19 (not recorded which). The CDR3 runs from the conserved cysteine through the conserved F or W. A D gene is named only where the DNA matches it firmly. Some rows have no size entry. The others give once, few or many, or a class for an expanded clone.

TRBJ2-3 | . | . | 15 | TRBV4-1 | TGCGCCAGCTCCCAACCAGGGGGGAGCACAGATACGCAGTATTTT | CASSQPGGSTDTQYF
TRBJ1-1 | . | . | 16 | TRBV6-1 | TGTGCCAGCAGTGAACCGGAGTTGAGCATGAACACTGAAGCTTTCTTT | CASSEPELSMNTEAFF
TRBJ2-7 | . | . | 14 | TRBV27 | TGTGCCAGCAGTGGCGGCGGGGCAGCCTACGAGCAGTACTTC | CASSGGGAAYEQYF
TRBJ1-1 | . | TRBD1 | 17 | TRBV18 | TGTGCCAGCTCACCAATTGTTACAGGGGGCGGGTTAACTGAAGCTTTCTTT | CASSPIVTGGGLTEAFF
TRBJ2-2 | few | TRBD2 | 15 | TRBV10-2 | TGCGCCAGCAGTTTAGCGGGAGGGGGCACCGGGGAGCTGTTTTTT | CASSLAGGGTGELFF
TRBJ1-5 | . | . | 14 | TRBV6-5 | TGTGCCAGCGCGGACTCGGGGTTTAATCAGCCCCAGCATTTT | CASADSGFNQPQHF
TRBJ1-1 | once | TRBD1 | 20 | TRBV2 | TGTGCCAGCAGTGAAGATCAAACAGGGGGCGAAACCCGCATGAACACTGAAGCTTTCTTT | CASSEDQTGGETRMNTEAFF
TRBJ2-4 | . | TRBD2 | 17 | TRBV2 | TGTGCCAGCAGGGGACTAGCGGGAGTTTCCGCCAAAAACATTCAGTACTTC | CASRGLAGVSAKNIQYF
TRBJ2-5 | . | TRBD2 | 16 | TRBV9 | TGTGCCAGCAGCGTAGGGGGCGGGGGTTCACAAGAGACCCAGTACTTC | CASSVGGGGSQETQYF
TRBJ2-1 | . | . | 15 | TRBV24-1 | TGTGCCACCAGTGATCCCACGGGGGTGTCCGATGAGCAGTTCTTC | CATSDPTGVSDEQFF
TRBJ2-5 | . | . | 14 | TRBV7-2 | TGTGCCAGCAGCTTAGCACTAACCCCCGCAGCCCAGTACTTC | CASSLALTPAAQYF
TRBJ1-5 | . | . | 16 | TRBV28 | TGTGCCAGCACATTGGAGTCGGGGGCCGGGGGGTGGCCCCAGCATTTT | CASTLESGAGGWPQHF
TRBJ2-5 | . | . | 15 | TRBV6-2/TRBV6-3 | TGTGCCAGCAGTTACGAGTTTGCCCTACAAGAGACCCAGTACTTC | CASSYEFALQETQYF
TRBJ2-7 | . | . | 11 | TRBV28 | TGTGCCAGCAGTATTGACAGCCGCCAGTACTTC | CASSIDSRQYF
TRBJ2-5 | . | . | 16 | TRBV13 | TGTGCCAGCAGCTTAGGCGGCGTGGAGGGCCAAGAGACCCAGTACTTC | CASSLGGVEGQETQYF
TRBJ2-3 | once | . | 13 | TRBV7-9 | TGTGCCAGCAGTTCTGGAGTCCCGGATACGCAGTATTTT | CASSSGVPDTQYF
TRBJ2-5 | once | TRBD1 | 16 | TRBV7-9 | TGTGCCAGCAGCACAAGACAGGGACCCCAGGAAGAGACCCAGTACTTC | CASSTRQGPQEETQYF
TRBJ2-2 | . | . | 16 | TRBV6-5 | TGTGCCAGCAGTTATGGCAGACACGCGAACACCGGGGAGCTGTTTTTT | CASSYGRHANTGELFF
TRBJ2-5 | . | TRBD1 | 14 | TRBV28 | TGTGCCAGCAGTTCCGACAGGGGCGGGGAGACCCAGTACTTC | CASSSDRGGETQYF
TRBJ2-7 | . | TRBD2 | 13 | TRBV20-1 | TGCAGTGCTAGTTTTACTAGCGGGACGGCGCAGTACTTC | CSASFTSGTAQYF
TRBJ2-1 | . | . | 15 | TRBV9 | TGTGCCAGCAGCGTAGGTAGCAGACTATACAATGAGCAGTTCTTC | CASSVGSRLYNEQFF
TRBJ2-3 | once | . | 16 | TRBV7-3 | TGTGCCAGCAGCTTAGCAGGAGGCCGTGGCACAGATACGCAGTATTTT | CASSLAGGRGTDTQYF
TRBJ1-5 | . | TRBD1 | 17 | TRBV4-1 | TGCGCCAGCAGCCATCGAGCCGGGACAGGGGACAATCAGCCCCAGCATTTT | CASSHRAGTGDNQPQHF
TRBJ2-1 | few | TRBD1 | 16 | TRBV5-1 | TGCGCCAGCAGCTGGACTTCCGGGACAGGGAACAATGAGCAGTTCTTC | CASSWTSGTGNNEQFF
TRBJ2-7 | . | TRBD1 | 16 | TRBV4-1 | TGCGCCAGCAGCCCATTTGGGACAGGGGGACCCTACGAGCAGTACTTC | CASSPFGTGGPYEQYF
TRBJ2-3 | . | TRBD2 | 16 | TRBV2 | TGTGCCAGCAGTCGCCCTAGCGGGAGAGGAACAGATACGCAGTATTTT | CASSRPSGRGTDTQYF
TRBJ2-1 | . | TRBD2 | 16 | TRBV5-4 | TGTGCCAGCAGCTTGAAGCGGGAGGAGGGGGGGAATGAGCAGTTCTTC | CASSLKREEGGNEQFF
TRBJ2-7 | . | . | 13 | TRBV18 | TGTGCCAGCTCACCGGGGAGATTCTACGAGCAGTACTTC | CASSPGRFYEQYF
TRBJ2-1 | . | TRBD2 | 16 | TRBV9 | TGTGCCAGCAGCGTAGATCTAGCGGGATCCTACAATGAGCAGTTCTTC | CASSVDLAGSYNEQFF
TRBJ2-1 | . | TRBD1 | 16 | TRBV15 | TGTGCCACCAGCGCTCGCAGGGGGTGGGTTGGTAATGAGCAGTTCTTC | CATSARRGWVGNEQFF
TRBJ2-5 | . | . | 14 | TRBV7-2 | TGTGCCAGTAGCCGGGGTCTGACGCCGGAGACCCAGTACTTC | CASSRGLTPETQYF
TRBJ2-3 | . | TRBD1 | 13 | TRBV19 | TGTGCCAGTATGCTCAGGGGGACAGATACGCAGTATTTT | CASMLRGTDTQYF
TRBJ2-7 | . | TRBD1 | 14 | TRBV5-1 | TGCGCCAGCAGCCGGGGACAGGGACCTCACGAGCAGTACTTC | CASSRGQGPHEQYF